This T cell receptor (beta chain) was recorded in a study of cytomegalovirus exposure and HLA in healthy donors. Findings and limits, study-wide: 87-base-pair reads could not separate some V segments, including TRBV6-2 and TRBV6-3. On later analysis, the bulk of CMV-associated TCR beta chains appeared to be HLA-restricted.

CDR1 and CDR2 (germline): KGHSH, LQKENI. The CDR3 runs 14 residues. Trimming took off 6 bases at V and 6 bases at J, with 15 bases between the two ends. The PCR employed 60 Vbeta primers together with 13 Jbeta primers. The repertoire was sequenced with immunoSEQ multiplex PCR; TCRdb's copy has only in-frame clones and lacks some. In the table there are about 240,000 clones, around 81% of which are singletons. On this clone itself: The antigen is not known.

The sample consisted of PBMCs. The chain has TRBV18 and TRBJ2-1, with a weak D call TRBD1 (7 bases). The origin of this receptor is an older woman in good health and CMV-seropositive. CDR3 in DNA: TGTGCCAGCTCCCCGGGGCAGGGGGGCAATGAGCAGTTCTTC. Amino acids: CASSPGQGGNEQFF.